The source of this T cell receptor (beta chain) is a study of T cell changes during pregnancy in multiple sclerosis. Trimming left V 1 base short and J 7 bases short, with 14 bases between. The CDR3 has 15 amino acids. Germline lookup yields CDR1 SGHRS and CDR2 YFSETQ. Repertoires were generated with immunoSEQ multiplex PCR, while TCRdb's copy carries only in-frame clones and drops some. The sample carries tens of thousands of clones, just over 90% recorded once. The source material was peripheral blood, sampled in the second trimester of pregnancy. The chain recombines TRBV5-1 with TRBJ1-4; D unclear. The sequence was obtained from a female donor in good health, enrolled as a control in a pregnancy study. The CDR3 DNA reads TGCGCCAGCAGCTTGTCTGGCCTTAACCTTGAAAAACTGTTTTTT. This gives the protein CASSLSGLNLEKLFF.